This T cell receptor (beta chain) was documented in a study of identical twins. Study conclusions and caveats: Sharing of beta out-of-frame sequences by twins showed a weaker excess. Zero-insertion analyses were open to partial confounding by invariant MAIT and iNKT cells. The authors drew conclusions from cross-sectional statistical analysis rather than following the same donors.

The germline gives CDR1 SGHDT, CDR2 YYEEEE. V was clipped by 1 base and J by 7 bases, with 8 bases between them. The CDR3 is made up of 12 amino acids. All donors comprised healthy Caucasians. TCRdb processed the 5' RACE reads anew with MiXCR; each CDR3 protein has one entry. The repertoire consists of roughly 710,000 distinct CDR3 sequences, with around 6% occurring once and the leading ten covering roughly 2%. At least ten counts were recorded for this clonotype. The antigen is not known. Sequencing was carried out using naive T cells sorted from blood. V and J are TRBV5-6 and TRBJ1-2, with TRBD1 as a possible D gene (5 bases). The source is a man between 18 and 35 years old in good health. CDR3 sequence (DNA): TGTGCCAGCAGCTTGAACGGGGGTGGCTACACCTTC. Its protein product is CASSLNGGGYTF.